This T cell receptor (beta chain) was retrieved from a study of T cell responses to AZD1222 COVID-19 vaccine. At the level of the study: It was second doses at about 4 or about 12 weeks that were pooled.

As regards this clone: What it binds is unknown.

Some clones are missing from TCRdb's copy, which holds only in-frame ones; the method was immunoSEQ multiplex PCR. The table has approximately 92,000 clones, approximately 90% seen once. Trimming left V 5 bases short and J 3 bases short, with 17 bases between. Germline CDR1 reads SGHTA; CDR2 reads FQGNSA. This CDR3 is 15 amino acids long. The study's findings and limits: White British people made up most donors, females outnumbered males, and clonal diversity was possibly underestimated.

The receptor was isolated from an adult in good health. The chain uses TRBV7-2 and TRBJ2-7; TRBD1 might be the D (7 bases). Sequenced material: peripheral blood, taken on day 0 of AZD1222 vaccination. The chain's CDR3 is CASSILATGDYEQYF. The DNA for the CDR3 is TGTGCCAGCAGCATACTAGCAACAGGGGACTACGAGCAGTACTTC.